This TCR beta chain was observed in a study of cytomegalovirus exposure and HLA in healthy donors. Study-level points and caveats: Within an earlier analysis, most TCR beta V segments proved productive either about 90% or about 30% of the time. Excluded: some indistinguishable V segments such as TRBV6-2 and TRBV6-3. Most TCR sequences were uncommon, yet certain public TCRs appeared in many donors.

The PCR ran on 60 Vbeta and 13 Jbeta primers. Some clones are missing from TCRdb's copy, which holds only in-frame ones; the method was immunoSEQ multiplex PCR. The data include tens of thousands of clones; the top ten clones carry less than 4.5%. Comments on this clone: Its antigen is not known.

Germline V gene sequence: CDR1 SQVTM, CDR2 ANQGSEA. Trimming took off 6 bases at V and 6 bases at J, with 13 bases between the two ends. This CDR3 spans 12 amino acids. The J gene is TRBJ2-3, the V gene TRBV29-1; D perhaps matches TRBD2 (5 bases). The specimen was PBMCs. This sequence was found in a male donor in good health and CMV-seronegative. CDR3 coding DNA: TGCAGCGTGAGGGCGGCAGTGGATACGCAGTATTTT. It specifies CSVRAAVDTQYF.